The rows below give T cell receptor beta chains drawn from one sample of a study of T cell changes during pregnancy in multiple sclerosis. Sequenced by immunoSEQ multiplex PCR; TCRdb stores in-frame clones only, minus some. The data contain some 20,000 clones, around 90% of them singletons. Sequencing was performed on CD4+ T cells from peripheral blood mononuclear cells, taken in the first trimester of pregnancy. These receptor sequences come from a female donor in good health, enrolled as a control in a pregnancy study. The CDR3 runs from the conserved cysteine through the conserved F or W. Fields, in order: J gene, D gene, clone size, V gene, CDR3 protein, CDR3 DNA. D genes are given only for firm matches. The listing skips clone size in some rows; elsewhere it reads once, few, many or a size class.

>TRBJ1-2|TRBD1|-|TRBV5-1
CASFPGTGANYGYTF
TGCGCCAGCTTCCCAGGGACAGGAGCTAACTATGGCTACACCTTC
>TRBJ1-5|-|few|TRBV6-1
CASSDSFDQPQHF
TGTGCCAGCAGTGATTCCTTCGATCAGCCCCAGCATTTT
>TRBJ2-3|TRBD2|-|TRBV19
CASSSPLAGSTDTQYF
TGTGCCAGTAGTTCTCCTCTAGCGGGGAGCACAGATACGCAGTATTTT
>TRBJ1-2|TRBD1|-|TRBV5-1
CASSSGTGAEGYTF
TGCGCCAGCAGCTCCGGGACAGGGGCTGAAGGCTACACCTTC
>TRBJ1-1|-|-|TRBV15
CATSRDPVGTEAFF
TGTGCCACCAGCAGAGATCCGGTCGGCACTGAAGCTTTCTTT
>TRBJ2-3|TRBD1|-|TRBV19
CASSGRTGGADTQYF
TGTGCCAGTAGCGGCCGGACAGGGGGCGCAGATACGCAGTATTTT
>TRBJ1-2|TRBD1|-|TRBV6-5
CASSYNRQGGGYTF
TGTGCCAGCAGTTACAATCGGCAGGGGGGAGGCTACACCTTC
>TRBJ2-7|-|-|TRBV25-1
CASTLSGVSSYEQYF
TGTGCCAGCACTCTGTCGGGAGTGAGCTCCTACGAGCAGTACTTC
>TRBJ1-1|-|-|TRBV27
CASSRPRSTEAFF
TGTGCCAGCAGTAGACCCCGGAGCACTGAAGCTTTCTTT
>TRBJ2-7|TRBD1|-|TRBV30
CAWRGQGDYEQYF
TGTGCCTGGAGGGGACAGGGCGACTACGAGCAGTACTTC
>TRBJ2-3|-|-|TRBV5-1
CASSLGLSETDTQYF
TGCGCCAGCAGCTTGGGCCTCTCGGAGACAGATACGCAGTATTTT
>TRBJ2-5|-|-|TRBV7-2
CASSLVARKDETQYF
TGTGCCAGCAGCTTAGTGGCCAGGAAGGATGAGACCCAGTACTTC
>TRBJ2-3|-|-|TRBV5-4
CASSAQGIYSADTQYF
TGTGCCAGCAGCGCTCAGGGAATTTATTCGGCAGATACGCAGTATTTT
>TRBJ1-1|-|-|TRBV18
CASSPLDILTEAFF
TGTGCCAGCTCACCCCTCGACATATTAACTGAAGCTTTCTTT
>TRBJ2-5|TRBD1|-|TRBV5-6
CASSLVWGDREETQYF
TGTGCCAGCAGCTTGGTATGGGGCGACAGGGAAGAGACCCAGTACTTC
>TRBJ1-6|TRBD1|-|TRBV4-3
CASSQVSGTGGPSPLHF
TGCGCCAGCAGCCAAGTAAGTGGAACAGGGGGTCCCTCACCCCTCCACTTT
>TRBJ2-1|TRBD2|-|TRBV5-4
CASSPPRLAGINEQFF
TGTGCCAGCAGCCCACCGCGACTAGCGGGTATTAATGAGCAGTTCTTC
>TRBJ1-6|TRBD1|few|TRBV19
CASHPGGAYNSPLHF
TGTGCCTCCCACCCAGGGGGCGCCTATAATTCACCCCTCCACTTT
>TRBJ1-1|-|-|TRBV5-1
CASRPRRDGTEAFF
TGCGCCAGCAGACCCCGACGGGATGGCACTGAAGCTTTCTTT
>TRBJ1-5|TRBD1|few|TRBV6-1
CASSEEGQGGQPQHF
TGTGCCAGCAGTGAAGAAGGGCAGGGGGGTCAGCCCCAGCATTTT
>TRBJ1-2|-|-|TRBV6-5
CATIAGTNYGYTF
TGTGCCACCATAGCCGGCACTAACTATGGCTACACCTTC
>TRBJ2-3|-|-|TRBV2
CASSRDNTDTQYF
TGTGCCAGCAGCCGGGACAACACAGATACGCAGTATTTT
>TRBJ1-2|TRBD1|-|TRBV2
CASSIQGIGYGYTF
TGTGCCAGCAGCATACAGGGGATAGGCTATGGCTACACCTTC
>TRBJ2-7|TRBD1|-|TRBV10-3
CAISGQGQTYEQYF
TGTGCCATCAGCGGACAGGGACAGACCTACGAGCAGTACTTC
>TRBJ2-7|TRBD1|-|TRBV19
CASSTSGQGPYEQYF
TGTGCCAGTAGTACTTCGGGACAGGGTCCCTACGAGCAGTACTTC
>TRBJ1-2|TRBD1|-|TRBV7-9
CASSSPGTRGRDGYTF
TGTGCCAGCAGCTCCCCAGGAACGAGGGGGCGCGATGGCTACACCTTC
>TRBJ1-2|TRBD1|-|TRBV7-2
CASRPPGQGAGYTF
TGTGCCAGCAGACCACCGGGACAGGGGGCAGGCTACACCTTC
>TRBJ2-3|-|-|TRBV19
CASSISSGASTDTQYF
TGTGCCAGTAGTATTTCGTCCGGTGCTAGCACAGATACGCAGTATTTT
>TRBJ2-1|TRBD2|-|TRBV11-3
CASSLDGWTSGGVSYNEQFF
TGTGCCAGCAGCTTAGATGGGTGGACTAGCGGGGGGGTCTCCTACAATGAGCAGTTCTTC
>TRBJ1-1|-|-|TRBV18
CASSPNKYRDAAFF
TGTGCCAGCTCACCCAACAAATACAGGGACGCGGCTTTCTTT
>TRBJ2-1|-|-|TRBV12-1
CASSFGPGLRQVLYNEQFF
TGTGCCAGCAGCTTTGGACCCGGGTTGCGACAGGTCCTCTACAATGAGCAGTTCTTC
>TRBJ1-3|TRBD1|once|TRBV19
CASTGDRIFSGNTIYF
TGTGCCAGTACAGGGGACAGAATTTTCTCTGGAAACACCATATATTTT
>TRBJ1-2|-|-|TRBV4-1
CASSLTEGYGYTF
TGCGCCAGCAGCCTAACAGAAGGCTATGGCTACACCTTC
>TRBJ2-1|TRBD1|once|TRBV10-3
CASARGQNENEQFF
TGTGCCAGCGCCCGGGGACAGAATGAGAATGAGCAGTTCTTC
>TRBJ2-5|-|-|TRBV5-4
CASSQPIAGGQETQYF
TGTGCCAGCAGCCAACCCATCGCCGGGGGCCAAGAGACCCAGTACTTC
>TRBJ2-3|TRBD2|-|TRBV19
CASSIRLAGSTDTQYF
TGTGCCAGTAGTATCAGACTAGCGGGATCCACAGATACGCAGTATTTT
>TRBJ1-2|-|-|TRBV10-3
CAISSDRYNYGYTF
TGTGCCATCAGTTCGGACAGATACAACTATGGCTACACCTTC
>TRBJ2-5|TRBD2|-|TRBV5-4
CASSFGGIQETQYF
TGTGCCAGCAGCTTCGGGGGGATTCAAGAGACCCAGTACTTC
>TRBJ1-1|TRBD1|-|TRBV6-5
CASMKTGRTEAFF
TGTGCCAGCATGAAGACAGGGCGGACTGAAGCTTTCTTT
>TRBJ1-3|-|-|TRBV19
CASTPPGPGNTIYF
TGTGCCAGTACCCCCCCCGGTCCTGGAAACACCATATATTTT
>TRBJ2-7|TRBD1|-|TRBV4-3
CASSFGDRDHEQYF
TGCGCCAGCAGCTTCGGGGACAGGGACCACGAGCAGTACTTC
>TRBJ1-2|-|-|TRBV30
CAWTQGLGYSGYTF
TGTGCCTGGACCCAGGGTTTAGGCTACTCTGGCTACACCTTC
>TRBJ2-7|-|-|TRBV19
CASSIDRGYEQYF
TGTGCCAGTAGTATAGATCGAGGGTACGAGCAGTACTTC
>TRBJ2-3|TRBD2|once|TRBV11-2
CASSSPSGSGTDTQYF
TGTGCCAGCAGCTCTCCGAGCGGGAGTGGGACAGATACGCAGTATTTT
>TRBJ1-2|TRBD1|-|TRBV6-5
CASRIRQGGYGYTF
TGTGCCAGCAGAATCAGACAGGGGGGCTATGGCTACACCTTC
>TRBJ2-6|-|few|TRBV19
CASSIGGSGANVLTF
TGTGCCAGTAGTATAGGCGGGTCTGGGGCCAACGTCCTGACTTTC
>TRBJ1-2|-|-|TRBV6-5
CASSAFRGFNYGYTF
TGTGCCAGCAGTGCGTTCCGGGGATTTAACTATGGCTACACCTTC
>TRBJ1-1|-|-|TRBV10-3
CAISVDNANTEAFF
TGTGCCATCAGTGTAGACAACGCGAACACTGAAGCTTTCTTT
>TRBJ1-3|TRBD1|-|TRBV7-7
CASSLGTGDGDTIYF
TGTGCTAGCAGCTTAGGGACAGGGGACGGAGACACCATATATTTT
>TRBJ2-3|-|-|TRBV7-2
CASSRLHQQYF
TGTGCCAGCAGCCGACTACATCAGCAGTATTTT
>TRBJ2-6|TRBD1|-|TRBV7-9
CASYRTGEANVLTF
TGTGCCAGCTACAGGACAGGGGAGGCCAACGTCCTGACTTTC
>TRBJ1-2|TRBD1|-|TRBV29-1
CSVEEQGLGYGYTF
TGCAGCGTTGAAGAACAGGGGCTCGGCTATGGCTACACCTTC
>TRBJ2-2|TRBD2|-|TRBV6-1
CASSGLADTGELFF
TGTGCCAGCAGCGGACTAGCCGACACCGGGGAGCTGTTTTTT
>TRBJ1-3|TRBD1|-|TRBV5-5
CASSPTGPGNTIYF
TGTGCCAGCAGCCCGACAGGGCCTGGAAACACCATATATTTT
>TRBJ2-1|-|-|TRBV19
CASSIGQVHNEQFF
TGTGCCAGTAGTATCGGTCAGGTACACAATGAGCAGTTCTTC